The T cell receptor (beta chain) under discussion was sequenced for a study of T cell changes during pregnancy in multiple sclerosis. This clone is a singleton in its sample. Only in-frame clones appear in the TCRdb table, and some are missing; sequencing was by immunoSEQ multiplex PCR. The sample holds roughly 75,000 clones, 89% seen once. The source of this sequence is a female donor with multiple sclerosis, enrolled in a pregnancy study. This specimen was peripheral blood, taken before pregnancy.

CDR3 in amino acids: CASSLQTRTPEETQYF. CDR3 nucleotide sequence: TGCGCCAGCAGCTTGCAAACGAGGACACCCGAAGAGACCCAGTACTTC. J is TRBJ2-5 and V is TRBV5-1, with D tentatively TRBD1 (5 bases). The CDR3 loop spans 16 amino acids. Germline CDR1 SGHRS, CDR2 YFSETQ. The germline V and J ends were trimmed by 1 base and 3 bases, with 16 bases remaining between them.